The sequence of this TCR beta chain was determined in a study of blood T cell repertoires in COVID-19 (dated by TCRdb to the early 2020s). About the full investigation: Collaborator samples came from the United States, Italy and Spain and covered acute and convalescent phases of COVID-19. The prospective study material was composed of cDNA or gDNA derived from T cells, B-cell-depleted T cells, or PBMCs. HLA class I and class II types, where available, came from metadata supplied by the sample provider rather than from assay-based typing. Deeply sampled blood TCRbeta repertoires from subjects exposed to, actively infected with, or recovered from COVID-19 were included in the dataset. The repertoires were released in a freely available public database intended as a resource for research on the immune response to SARS-CoV-2. Samples came from the ongoing ImmuneRACE study (first 160 participants) plus 1,254 subjects from 6 global collaborators. Sample metadata almost always included a de-identified subject ID, COVID-19 status, age in years and sex. General findings and caveats noted by the study authors: The quantity of clinical and demographic metadata differed by source and by participant and was supplied without curation.

The CDR3 has 11 amino acids, counting the end cysteine and phenylalanine. CDR3 DNA is the only sequence kept; it has 33 bases, read in frame from the first base. CDR1 and CDR2, looked up from the germline V gene (reference sequence), are GTSNPN and SVGIG. Trimming at the junction amounts to 4 bases on V and 11 bases on J, and the germline ends lie 11 bases apart. TCRbeta CDR3 regions were amplified from genomic DNA by means of the immunoSEQ Assay, a bias-controlled multiplex PCR. As for the original processing: The number of nucleated cells in each sample was estimated by amplification of reference gene primers within the assay. To quantify the absolute abundance of each unique TCRbeta CDR3 rearrangement, sequence reads were collapsed and filtered. Productive Simpson clonality was computed per sample as the square root of Simpson's diversity index over productive rearrangements. The source is immuneACCESS, and TCRdb retained only in-frame sequences with V and J called. Part of the clones is not carried over; for the studies checked, unresolved V genes explain less than half of this, and the remainder is unexplained. From that table come the V and J calls and clone size; the DNA was used to work out D and trimming. This sample gives fewer than 250,000 clones in total; around 85% of them show up just once. The ten top clones hold roughly 12% of the sample.

The collaborating institutions used their own protocols to collect whole blood in K2EDTA tubes. Collaborator samples were shipped for TCRbeta analysis as frozen whole blood, isolated PBMCs, or DNA extracted from either sample type. On this clone: It has no known antigen specificity. There are no base qualities to consult, and no much larger clone falls within one base.

Input material: peripheral blood. This receptor chain uses TRBV30 and TRBJ1-4; no D segment can be confidently identified. This TCR was sampled from a woman aged 45-59 years with acute or convalescent COVID-19. DNA sequence: TGTGCCTGGATGAATCTGGAGAAACTGTTTTTT. Its protein is CAWMNLEKLFF.